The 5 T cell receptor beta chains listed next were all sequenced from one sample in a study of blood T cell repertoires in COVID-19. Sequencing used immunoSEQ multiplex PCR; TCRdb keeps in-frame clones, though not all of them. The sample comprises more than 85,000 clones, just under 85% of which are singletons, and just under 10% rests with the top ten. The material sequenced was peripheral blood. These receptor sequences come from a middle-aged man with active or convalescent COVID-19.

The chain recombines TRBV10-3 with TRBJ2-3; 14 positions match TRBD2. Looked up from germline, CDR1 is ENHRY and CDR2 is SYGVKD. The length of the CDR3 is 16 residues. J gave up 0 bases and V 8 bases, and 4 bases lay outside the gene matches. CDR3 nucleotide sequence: TGTGCCATCGGGACTAGCGGGGGCACTAGCACAGATACGCAGTATTTT. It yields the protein CAIGTSGGTSTDTQYF.

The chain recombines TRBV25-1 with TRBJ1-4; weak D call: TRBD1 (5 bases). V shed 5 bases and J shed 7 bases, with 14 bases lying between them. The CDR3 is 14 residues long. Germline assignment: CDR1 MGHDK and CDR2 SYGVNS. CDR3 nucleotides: TGTGCCAGCAGTCAACAGGAGAGTGCTGAAAAACTGTTTTTT. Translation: CASSQQESAEKLFF.

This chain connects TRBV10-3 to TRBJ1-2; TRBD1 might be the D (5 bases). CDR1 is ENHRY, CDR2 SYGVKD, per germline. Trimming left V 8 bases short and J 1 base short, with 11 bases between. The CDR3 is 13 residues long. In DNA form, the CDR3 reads TGTGCCATCCGGACATCTGATAACTATGGCTACACCTTC. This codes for CAIRTSDNYGYTF.

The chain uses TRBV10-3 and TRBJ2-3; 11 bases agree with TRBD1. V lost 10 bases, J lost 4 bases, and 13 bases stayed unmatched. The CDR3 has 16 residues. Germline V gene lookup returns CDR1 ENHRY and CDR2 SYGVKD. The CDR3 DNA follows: TGTGCCACCCAACGAGAAACGGGACAGGGGGCAGATACGCAGTATTTT. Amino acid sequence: CATQRETGQGADTQYF.

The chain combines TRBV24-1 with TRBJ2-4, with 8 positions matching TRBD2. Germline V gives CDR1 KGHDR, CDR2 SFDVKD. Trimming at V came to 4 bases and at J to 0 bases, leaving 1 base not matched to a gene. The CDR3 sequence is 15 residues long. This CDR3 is CATSEAGGAKNIQYF. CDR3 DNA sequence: TGTGCCACCAGTGAGGCGGGGGGAGCCAAAAACATTCAGTACTTC.